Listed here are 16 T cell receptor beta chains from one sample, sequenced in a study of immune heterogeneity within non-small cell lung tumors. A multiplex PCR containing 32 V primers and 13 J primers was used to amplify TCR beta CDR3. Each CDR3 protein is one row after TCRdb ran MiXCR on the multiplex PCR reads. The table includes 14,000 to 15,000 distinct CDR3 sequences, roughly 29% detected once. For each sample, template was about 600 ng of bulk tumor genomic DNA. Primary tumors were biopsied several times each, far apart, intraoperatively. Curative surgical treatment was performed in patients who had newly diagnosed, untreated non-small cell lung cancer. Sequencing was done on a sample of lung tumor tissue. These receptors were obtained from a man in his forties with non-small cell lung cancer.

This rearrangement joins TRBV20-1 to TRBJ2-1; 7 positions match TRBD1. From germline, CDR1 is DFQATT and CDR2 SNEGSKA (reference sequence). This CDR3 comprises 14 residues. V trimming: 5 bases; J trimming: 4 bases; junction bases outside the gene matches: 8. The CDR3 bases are TGCAGTGCTTGGGACAGTTCCTTTTACAATGAGCAGTTCTTC. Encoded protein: CSAWDSSFYNEQFF.

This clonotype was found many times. DNA for the CDR3: TGCAGTGCTCCGCCCCGGGAGGGTTCCTACGAGCAGTACTTC. Translating gives CSAPPREGSYEQYF. The chain joins TRBV20-1 to TRBJ2-7, with 8 bases that match TRBD2. There are 14 residues in the CDR3. Germline values: CDR1 DFQATT, CDR2 SNEGSKA (reference sequence). J was trimmed by 1 base and V by 5 bases; bases with no gene match: 7.

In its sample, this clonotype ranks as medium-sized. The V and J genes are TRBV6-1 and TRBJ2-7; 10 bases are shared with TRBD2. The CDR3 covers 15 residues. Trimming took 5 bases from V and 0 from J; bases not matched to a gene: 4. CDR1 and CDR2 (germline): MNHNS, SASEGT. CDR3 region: CASSPSSGSSYEQYF. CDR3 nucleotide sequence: TGTGCCAGCAGTCCTTCTAGCGGGAGCTCCTACGAGCAGTACTTC.

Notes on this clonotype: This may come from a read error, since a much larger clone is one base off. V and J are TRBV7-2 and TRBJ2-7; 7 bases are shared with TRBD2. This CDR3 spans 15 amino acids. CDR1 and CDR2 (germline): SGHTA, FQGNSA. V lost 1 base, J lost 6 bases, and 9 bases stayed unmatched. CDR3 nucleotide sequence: TGTGCCAGCAGCTTAGACCTAAACGCGGGAGCCGAGCAGTACTTC. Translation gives CASSLDLNAGAEQYF.

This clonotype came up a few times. The CDR3 is CATSLQGSNQPQHF. CDR3 bases: TGCGCCACCTCCTTACAGGGAAGCAATCAGCCCCAGCATTTT. V gene TRBV4-1 combines with J gene TRBJ1-5, with D perhaps TRBD1 (6 bases). Trimming stripped 10 bases from V and 1 base from J, with 14 bases between. The germline CDR1 and CDR2 sequences are MGHRA and YSYEKL. CDR3 length equals 14 residues.

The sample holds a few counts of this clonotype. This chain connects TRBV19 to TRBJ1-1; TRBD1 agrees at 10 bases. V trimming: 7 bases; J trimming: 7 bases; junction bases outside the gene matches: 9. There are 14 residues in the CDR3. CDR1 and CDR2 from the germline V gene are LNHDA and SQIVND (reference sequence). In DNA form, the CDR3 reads TGTGCCAGTACCGCGCTGACAGGGGGCGGTGAAGCTTTCTTT. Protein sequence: CASTALTGGGEAFF. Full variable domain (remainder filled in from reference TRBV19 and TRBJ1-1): DGGITQSPKYLFRKEGQNVTLSCEQNLNHDAMYWYRQDPGQGLRLIYYSQIVNDFQKGDIAEGYSVSREKKESFPLTVTSAQKNPTAFYLCASTALTGGGEAFFGQGTRLTVV.

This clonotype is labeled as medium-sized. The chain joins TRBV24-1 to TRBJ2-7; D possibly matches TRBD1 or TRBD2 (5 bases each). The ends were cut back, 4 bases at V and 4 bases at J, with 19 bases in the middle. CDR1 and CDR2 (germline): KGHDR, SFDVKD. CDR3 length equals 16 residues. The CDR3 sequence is CATSDKTGTQLYEQYF. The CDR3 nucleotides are TGTGCCACCAGTGACAAGACCGGGACCCAACTTTACGAGCAGTACTTC.

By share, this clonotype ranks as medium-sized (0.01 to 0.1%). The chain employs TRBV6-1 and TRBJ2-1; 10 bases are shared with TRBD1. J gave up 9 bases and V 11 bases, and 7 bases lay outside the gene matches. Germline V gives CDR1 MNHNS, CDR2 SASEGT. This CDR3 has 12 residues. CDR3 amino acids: CACGTGDSEQFF. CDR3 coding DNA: TGTGCCTGCGGGACAGGGGATAGTGAGCAGTTCTTC.

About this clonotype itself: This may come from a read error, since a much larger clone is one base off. The CDR3 is CGSNPLAGHTDTEYF. The CDR3 DNA reads as TGCGGATCCAACCCTTTAGCGGGACACACAGATACGGAGTATTTT. The rearrangement uses TRBV20-1 and TRBJ2-3, with 8 bases fitting TRBD2. Per germline, CDR1 DFQATT and CDR2 SNEGSKA (reference sequence). The CDR3 runs 15 residues.

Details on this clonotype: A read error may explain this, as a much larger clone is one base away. The CDR3 DNA sequence: TGTGCCTGGAGTGAACAGAGCTATGGCTACACCTTC. Its protein is CAWSEQSYGYTF. J is TRBJ1-2 and V is TRBV30, with D unclear. Trimming left V 1 base short and J 4 bases short, with 7 bases between. Germline CDR1 GTSNPN, CDR2 SVGIG (reference sequence). CDR3 length: 12 residues.

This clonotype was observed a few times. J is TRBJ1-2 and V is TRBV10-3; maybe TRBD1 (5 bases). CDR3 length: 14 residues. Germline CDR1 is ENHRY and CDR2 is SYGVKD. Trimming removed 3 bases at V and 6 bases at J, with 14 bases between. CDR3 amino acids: CAISEPRGRNGYTF. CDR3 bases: TGTGCCATCAGTGAACCTCGGGGCAGGAATGGCTACACCTTC.

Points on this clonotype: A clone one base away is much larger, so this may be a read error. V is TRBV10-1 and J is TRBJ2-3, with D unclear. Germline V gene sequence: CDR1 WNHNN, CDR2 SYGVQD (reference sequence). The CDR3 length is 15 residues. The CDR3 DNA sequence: TGCACCAGCAGTGAAAAGGCCTTGAGCACAGATACGCAGTATTTT. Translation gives CTSSEKALSTDTQYF.

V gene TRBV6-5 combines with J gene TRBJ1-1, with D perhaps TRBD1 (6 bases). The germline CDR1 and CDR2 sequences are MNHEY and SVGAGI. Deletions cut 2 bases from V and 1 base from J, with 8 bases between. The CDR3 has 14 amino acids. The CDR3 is CASSYGGSNTEAFF. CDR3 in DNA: TGTGCCAGCAGTTACGGGGGCTCGAACACTGAAGCTTTCTTT.

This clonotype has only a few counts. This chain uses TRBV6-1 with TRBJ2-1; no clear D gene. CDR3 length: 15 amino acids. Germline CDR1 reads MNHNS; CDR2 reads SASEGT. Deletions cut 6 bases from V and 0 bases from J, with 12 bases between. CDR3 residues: CASSTQASSYNEQFF. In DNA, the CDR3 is TGTGCCAGCAGCACCCAAGCTAGCTCCTACAATGAGCAGTTCTTC.

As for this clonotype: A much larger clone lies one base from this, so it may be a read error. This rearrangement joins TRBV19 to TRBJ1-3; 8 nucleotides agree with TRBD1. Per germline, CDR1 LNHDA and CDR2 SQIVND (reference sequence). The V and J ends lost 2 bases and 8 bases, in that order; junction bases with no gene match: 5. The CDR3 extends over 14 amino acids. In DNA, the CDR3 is TGTGCCAGTAGTATAAGCAGGGGGCAGGACACCATATATTTT. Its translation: CASSISRGQDTIYF.

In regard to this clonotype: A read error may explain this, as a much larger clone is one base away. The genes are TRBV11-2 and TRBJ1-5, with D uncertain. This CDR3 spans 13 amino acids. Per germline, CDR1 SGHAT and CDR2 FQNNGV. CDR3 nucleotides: TGTGCCAACAGCTTAGACCGGAATCAGCCCCAGCATTTT. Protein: CANSLDRNQPQHF.